The entry below describes one TCR beta chain. Its antigen is unidentified. The PCR employed 60 Vbeta primers together with 13 Jbeta primers. Study processing details: In a later analysis, 79 million or so unique TCR beta chains included roughly 11 million shared by two or more donors. Produced via immunoSEQ multiplex PCR; TCRdb's table is partial and in-frame only. For V, J and clone size, that table is used; D and trimming come from the DNA. The table lists some 98,000 clones, under 85% of them singletons, with 3.7% in the top ten. The CDR3 runs 15 residues. After removal of 3 bases from V and 2 bases from J, the junction contained 5 bases not matched to a gene. Germline assignment: CDR1 SGHAT and CDR2 FQNNGV. These data come from a study of cytomegalovirus exposure and HLA in healthy donors. Findings and limits, study-wide: Rare TCR sequences predominated, though certain public TCRs were found in many donors. A later analysis found that most CMV-associated TCR beta chains appeared HLA-restricted. Later analysis associated a missense DCLRE1C variant with TCR beta V- and J-gene trimming.

The sequencing input was PBMCs. This chain connects TRBV11-2 to TRBJ1-1; TRBD1 aligns across 8 bases. This TCR was sampled from a female donor in good health and CMV-seropositive. CDR3 residues: CASSLTGVGNTEAFF. The CDR3 coding sequence is TGTGCCAGCAGCTTGACAGGGGTAGGTAACACTGAAGCTTTCTTT.